The text below deals with one TCR beta chain. The antigen remains unidentified. These data are taken from a study of PD-1 blockade in mismatch repair-deficient tumors. The overall study: Patients had eleven to twelve mismatch repair-deficient cancer types and were previously treated and progressing. Notes on the study in general: After pembrolizumab, tumor-resident clones rose rapidly, then generally contracted before radiologic responses.

Libraries were prepared by immunoSEQ multiplex PCR; TCRdb keeps only in-frame clonotypes and omits some of them. The repertoire holds 100,000 or so clones, 70% to 85% seen once, with about 6.3% in the top ten. All patients were mismatch repair deficient, assessed by either PCR or immunohistochemistry. TCR sequencing covered three patients who responded to pembrolizumab. This TCR was recovered from an adult with mismatch repair-deficient cancer. The material sequenced was peripheral blood, taken 30 to 36 weeks after starting pembrolizumab.

CDR3 nucleotides: TGCGCCAGCAGCCAAGATGGTCTAGCGGGAGTTACCGGGGAGCTGTTTTTT. Translating it yields CASSQDGLAGVTGELFF. V gene TRBV4-3 combines with J gene TRBJ2-2; 10 bases are a match to TRBD2. The V segment lost 0 bases and the J segment 5 bases; nucleotides outside the gene matches: 6. Germline CDR1 LGHNA, CDR2 YSLEER. The CDR3 length is 17 residues.